Presented here are 17 T cell receptor beta chains from one specimen sequenced in a study of cytomegalovirus exposure and HLA in healthy donors. A multiplex PCR was run with 60 Vbeta primers and 13 Jbeta primers. Using immunoSEQ multiplex PCR, the repertoire was profiled, and TCRdb retains in-frame clones only, with some absent. The profile shows approximately 130,000 clones, 70% to 75% of them singletons. The sample was PBMCs. Receptors originate from a man aged 25-40 years in good health and CMV-seronegative.

Only one count was recorded for this clone. The CDR3 coding sequence is TGTGCCAGCAGTTCCCTGGGGGGTTTAATCTATGGCTACACCTTC. As protein: CASSSLGGLIYGYTF. This sequence joins TRBV28 and TRBJ1-2, with D possibly TRBD1 on 5 matching bases. This CDR3 has 15 residues. Between the trimmed V and J ends, which lost 4 bases and 4 bases, there was a span of 16 bases. CDR1 is MDHEN, CDR2 SYDVKM, per germline.

V and J are TRBV4-3 and TRBJ1-5; D gene ambiguous. V was pared by 2 bases and J by 0 bases, with 8 bases between. The length of the CDR3 is 15 residues. The germline CDR1 and CDR2 sequences are LGHNA and YSLEER. The CDR3 nucleotides read TGCGCCAGCAGCCAACTGTATTATAGCAATCAGCCCCAGCATTTT. It specifies CASSQLYYSNQPQHF.

The chain joins TRBV4-1 to TRBJ1-4, with 9 nucleotides matching TRBD1. This CDR3 contains 15 residues. Germline V lookup: CDR1 MGHRA, CDR2 YSYEKL. V lost 1 base, J lost 4 bases, and 1 base stayed unmatched. The CDR3, as DNA: TGCGCCAGCAGCCAAGGGACAGGGGATAATGAAAAACTGTTTTTT. It encodes CASSQGTGDNEKLFF.

The chain is built from TRBV6-1 and TRBJ1-2; D perhaps matches TRBD1 (6 bases). Trimming left V 4 bases short and J 3 bases short, with 15 bases between. The V gene's germline CDR1 is MNHNS and CDR2 SASEGT. The CDR3 runs to 15 residues. The CDR3 is CASSGEGGRYYGYTF. The CDR3 nucleotides read TGTGCCAGCAGTGGGGAGGGGGGTAGATACTATGGCTACACCTTC.

The V call is TRBV18, the J call TRBJ2-5, with D maybe TRBD2 (5 bases). The germline CDR1 and CDR2 sequences are KGHSH and LQKENI. V lost 6 bases, J lost 5 bases, and 19 bases lay in between. This CDR3 region has 15 residues. This chain's CDR3 is CASSLKGAERETQYF. CDR3 in DNA: TGTGCCAGCTCCCTAAAGGGAGCAGAGCGGGAGACCCAGTACTTC.

The rearrangement links TRBV5-1 to TRBJ2-6; D might be TRBD2 (7 bases). Germline CDR1 is SGHRS and CDR2 is YFSETQ. Trimming pared 0 bases from V and 4 bases from J, leaving 11 bases between. The CDR3 runs 16 residues. The CDR3 DNA reads TGCGCCAGCAGCTTGGTTGGGGGGGCCGGGGCCAACGTCCTGACTTTC. It codes for CASSLVGGAGANVLTF.

For the CDR3, the DNA is TGCGCCAGCAGCTTGGAAGGGGACAGAGTATCCTACGAGCAGTACTTC. Protein: CASSLEGDRVSYEQYF. The chain uses TRBV5-1 and TRBJ2-7, with 7 bases identical to TRBD1. The CDR3 is made up of 16 amino acids. From germline, CDR1 is SGHRS and CDR2 YFSETQ. J lost 1 base, V lost 0 bases, and 7 bases had no gene match. The entire variable domain, with the rest obtained from reference TRBV5-1 and TRBJ2-7, is as follows: KAGVTQTPRYLIKTRGQQVTLSCSPISGHRSVSWYQQTPGQGLQFLFEYFSETQRNKGNFPGRFSGRQFSNSRSEMNVSTLELGDSALYLCASSLEGDRVSYEQYFGPGTRLTVT.

The J gene is TRBJ2-2, the V gene TRBV2; 8 bases map to TRBD1. The trim removed 5 bases at V and 6 bases at J, leaving 5 bases unmatched. This CDR3 is built from 14 residues. The germline V gene encodes CDR1 SNHLY and CDR2 FYNNEI. CDR3 protein: CASSPGGRAGELFF. DNA for the CDR3: TGTGCCAGCAGTCCAGGGGGCAGGGCCGGGGAGCTGTTTTTT.

The J gene is TRBJ2-7, the V gene TRBV6-4, with 11 bases fitting TRBD1. V gave up 6 bases and J gave up 2 bases; unmatched junction bases: 6. CDR3 length: 15 residues. From germline, CDR1 is MRHNA and CDR2 SNTAGT. The DNA of the CDR3 is TGTGCCAGCAGCGCCGGGACAGGGGGTCCCTACGAGCAGTACTTC. Its protein product is CASSAGTGGPYEQYF.

The chain recombines TRBV15 with TRBJ2-1; 8 bases fit TRBD2. CDR1 is LNHNV, CDR2 YYDKDF, per germline (reference sequence). The CDR3 runs to 13 residues. Trimming removed 5 bases from V and 6 bases from J; junction bases left unmatched: 3. Here the CDR3 DNA reads TGTGCCACCAGCCTCACTAGCGGCAATGAGCAGTTCTTC. Amino acid sequence: CATSLTSGNEQFF.

This rearrangement joins TRBV2 to TRBJ2-5; the match to TRBD1 covers 9 bases. CDR1 and CDR2 from the germline V gene are SNHLY and FYNNEI. This CDR3 comprises 14 residues. V shed 6 bases, J shed 4 bases, and the junction held 6 bases outside the gene matches. The CDR3 nucleotides read TGTGCCAGCAGGCTGGGACAGGGTGTAGAGACCCAGTACTTC. Translation: CASRLGQGVETQYF.

The chain employs TRBV7-3 and TRBJ2-2; D might be TRBD1 (6 bases). Trimming pared 4 bases from V and 2 bases from J, leaving 11 bases between. The CDR3 has 15 residues. Germline lookup yields CDR1 SGHTA and CDR2 FQGTGA. The CDR3 sequence is CASSSGQSNTGELFF. CDR3 in DNA: TGTGCCAGCAGCTCGGGACAATCCAACACCGGGGAGCTGTTTTTT.

The chain combines TRBV18 with TRBJ2-7; 7 nucleotides align to TRBD1. V trimming: 3 bases; J trimming: 3 bases; junction bases outside the gene matches: 8. The CDR3 has 15 residues. Germline assignment: CDR1 KGHSH and CDR2 LQKENI. CDR3 nucleotides: TGTGCCAGCTCACCCTGGCAGGGGGATAACTACGAGCAGTACTTC. It translates to CASSPWQGDNYEQYF. The full variable domain, its missing parts supplied by reference TRBV18 and TRBJ2-7, is NAGVMQNPRHLVRRRGQEARLRCSPMKGHSHVYWYRQLPEEGLKFMVYLQKENIIDESGMPKERFSAEFPKEGPSILRIQQVVRGDSAAYFCASSPWQGDNYEQYFGPGTRLTVT.

The rearrangement links TRBV7-9 to TRBJ2-5, with 9 nucleotides matching TRBD2. With V trimmed by 8 bases and J by 3 bases, 10 bases remained unmatched. The CDR3 is made up of 15 amino acids. CDR1 is SEHNR and CDR2 is FQNEAQ in the germline V gene (reference sequence). The CDR3 sequence is CASVPSGGIEETQYF. Here the CDR3 DNA reads TGTGCCAGCGTGCCCAGCGGGGGGATCGAAGAGACCCAGTACTTC.

The gene calls are TRBV28 and TRBJ2-7; 8 nucleotides line up with TRBD2. The CDR3 has 12 residues. The V gene end was trimmed by 6 bases and the J gene end by 9 bases; junction bases not matched to a gene: 7. CDR1 is MDHEN, CDR2 SYDVKM, per germline. CDR3 nucleotides: TGTGCCAGCAGACGACAGCGGGAGTGGCAGTACTTC. Translated, it gives CASRRQREWQYF.

The chain uses TRBV28 and TRBJ1-4, with no clear D. There are 13 residues in the CDR3. V gave up 5 bases and J gave up 6 bases, with 10 bases separating them. Germline-derived CDR1 and CDR2 are MDHEN and SYDVKM. For the CDR3, the DNA is TGTGCCAGCAGTCCGAGCGGAGATGAAAAACTGTTTTTT. The encoded protein is CASSPSGDEKLFF. Complete variable domain (other parts from reference TRBV28 and TRBJ1-4): DVKVTQSSRYLVKRTGEKVFLECVQDMDHENMFWYRQDPGLGLRLIYFSYDVKMKEKGDIPEGYSVSREKKERFSLILESASTNQTSMYLCASSPSGDEKLFFGSGTQLSVL.

This chain uses TRBV6-5 with TRBJ2-3, with TRBD1 matching over 9 bases. The CDR3 is 15 residues long. Unmatched junction bases numbered 9, after V lost 6 bases and J lost 5 bases. Germline CDR1 MNHEY, CDR2 SVGAGI. The CDR3 sequence: CASREGQGLLDTQYF. CDR3 sequence (DNA): TGTGCCAGCAGGGAGGGACAGGGCTTGCTAGATACGCAGTATTTT.